This is a list of T cell receptor beta chains from one sample in a study of Graves' ophthalmopathy and Graves' hyperthyroidism. TCRdb fed the multiplex PCR reads into MiXCR, producing one record per CDR3 protein. Found here are about 220,000 distinct CDR3 sequences, 20% to 25% of them singletons; the top ten hold approximately 39%. What was sequenced was peripheral blood. The receptor source for this set is a woman in her 50s with Graves' ophthalmopathy. CDR3s leave out the opening cysteine and the closing phenylalanine or tryptophan. The D gene is left open where the match is weak.

cdr3_aa d_call j_call v_call
SVEAPDRYEQY NA TRBJ2-7 TRBV29-1
AIRRIGSYEQY NA TRBJ2-7 TRBV10-3
ASSSHRGSNTEAF TRBD1 TRBJ1-1 TRBV7-8
ASSGQPQETQY NA TRBJ2-5 TRBV7-8
ASSLAYRGTEAF TRBD1 TRBJ1-1 TRBV11-2
ASSLVAGATLYEQY NA TRBJ2-7 TRBV5-1
ASSSPGLAGSGETQY TRBD2 TRBJ2-5 TRBV27
ASSPHRTTYEQY NA TRBJ2-7 TRBV12-3/TRBV12-4
ASSFAPSNQPQH NA TRBJ1-5 TRBV12-3/TRBV12-4
ASGLSGASHTQY NA TRBJ2-3 TRBV12-5
AWSGTASNQPQH NA TRBJ1-5 TRBV30
ASSRSGGTGQGEGYT TRBD1 TRBJ1-2 TRBV4-1
ASSLINYRRETQY NA TRBJ2-5 TRBV11-2
ASSLDSAATPQH NA TRBJ1-5 TRBV12-3/TRBV12-4
ATSAPGVSETQY NA TRBJ2-5 TRBV24-1
ASSPWTGSLTGNTIY TRBD1 TRBJ1-3 TRBV9
ASSHGLTGTEAF NA TRBJ1-1 TRBV6-2/TRBV6-3
AWSRGRPGGYT NA TRBJ1-2 TRBV30
SAESPTYEQY NA TRBJ2-7 TRBV20-1
SALVGQNRHYGYA NA TRBJ1-2 TRBV29-1
ASSQGHYTEAF NA TRBJ1-1 TRBV6-5
ASSDSRGLYEQY NA TRBJ2-7 TRBV25-1
ASSLIVRNTEAF NA TRBJ1-1 TRBV5-1
ASSQSLAGGPGELF TRBD2 TRBJ2-2 TRBV11-2
SARDFGGTNEKLF NA TRBJ1-4 TRBV20-1
ASSGGNQPQH NA TRBJ1-5 TRBV28
ASSQVPESGPQH NA TRBJ1-5 TRBV4-1
SVRTGTGGTSYEQY TRBD1 TRBJ2-7 TRBV29-1
ASRLGGHNSPLH NA TRBJ1-6 TRBV27
AIKPGSGSTGELF TRBD2 TRBJ2-2 TRBV12-3/TRBV12-4
ASSEWGDQETQY NA TRBJ2-5 TRBV25-1